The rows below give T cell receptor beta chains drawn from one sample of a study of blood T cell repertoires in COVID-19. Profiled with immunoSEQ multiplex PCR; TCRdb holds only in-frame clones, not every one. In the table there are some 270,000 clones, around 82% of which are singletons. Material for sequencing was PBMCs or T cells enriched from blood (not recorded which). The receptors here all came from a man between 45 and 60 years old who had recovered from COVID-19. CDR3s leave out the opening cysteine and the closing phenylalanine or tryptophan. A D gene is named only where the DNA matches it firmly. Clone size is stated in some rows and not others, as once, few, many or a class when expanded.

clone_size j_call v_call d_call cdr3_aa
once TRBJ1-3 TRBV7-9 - ASSFGQIISGNTIY
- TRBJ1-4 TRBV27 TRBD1 ASSPSRDRRGEKLF
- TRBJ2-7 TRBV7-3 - ASSSRRGGEQY
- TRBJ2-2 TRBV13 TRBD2 ASSLVTALSGGKTGELF
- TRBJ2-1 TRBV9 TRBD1 ASSWGQGASYEQF
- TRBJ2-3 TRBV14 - ASSTRGGVGTDTQY
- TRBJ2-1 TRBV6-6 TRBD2 ASSRTSGSSSYNEQF
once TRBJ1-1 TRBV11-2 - ASSLGRNTEAF
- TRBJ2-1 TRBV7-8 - ASSLTPRNEQF
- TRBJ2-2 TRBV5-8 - ASSRLVGGELF
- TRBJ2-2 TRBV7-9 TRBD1 ASSFTPGTAGELF
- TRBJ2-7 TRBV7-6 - ASSLAGTSYEQY
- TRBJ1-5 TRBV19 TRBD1 ASSSRDRGRGQPQH
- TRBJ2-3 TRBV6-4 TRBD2 ASSDGEGPTDTQY
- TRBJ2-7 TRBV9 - ASSAGSGYEQY
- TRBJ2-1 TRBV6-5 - ASSFGPNEQF
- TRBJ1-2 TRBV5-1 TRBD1 ASSSRGRDRAGGYT
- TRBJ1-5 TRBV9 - ASSEGGHQPQH
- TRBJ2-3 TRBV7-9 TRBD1 ASRWAGGDTQY